The 16 T cell receptor beta chains in this list originate from one sample, sequenced in a study of blood T cell repertoires in COVID-19. The table came from immunoSEQ multiplex PCR; TCRdb's copy has only in-frame clones and leaves some out. The sample records about 42,000 clones, nearly 90% being singletons. The sequencing sample was made of peripheral blood. The receptor set was obtained from a human donor in a cohort sampled during active COVID-19.

V usage is TRBV2 and J usage is TRBJ1-1; D gene unclear. The ends were cut back, 3 bases at V and 6 bases at J, with 11 bases in the middle. The V gene's germline CDR1 is SNHLY and CDR2 FYNNEI. The length of the CDR3 is 13 residues. In DNA form, the CDR3 reads TGTGCCAGCAGTGATGAGGTCGACGCTGAAGCTTTCTTT. This encodes CASSDEVDAEAFF.

The CDR3 bases are TGTGCCAGCAGCCAAGATCGAGGCAGGGTGGACGAGCAGTACTTC. This sequence encodes CASSQDRGRVDEQYF. The genes are TRBV14 and TRBJ2-7, with a tentative D call TRBD1 (5 bases). The germline gives CDR1 SGHDN, CDR2 FVKESK. CDR3 length: 15 residues. The V end was cut by 0 bases, the J end by 5 bases, with 14 bases between.

CDR3 nucleotide sequence: TGTGCCAGCAGCCCTACTAGCGGGGGGCGGTATGAGCAGTTCTTC. Protein product: CASSPTSGGRYEQFF. The chain recombines TRBV7-3 with TRBJ2-1, with 12 positions matching TRBD2. This CDR3 comprises 15 residues. Germline lookup yields CDR1 SGHTA and CDR2 FQGTGA. Losses at the gene ends were 5 bases for V and 8 bases for J; bases not matched to a gene: 7. Full variable domain (missing parts from reference TRBV7-3 and TRBJ2-1): GAGVSQTPSNKVTEKGKYVELRCDPISGHTALYWYRQSLGQGPEFLIYFQGTGAADDSGLPNDRFFAVRPEGSVSTLKIQRTERGDSAVYLCASSPTSGGRYEQFFGPGTRLTVL.

This clone was counted a single time. The J gene is TRBJ1-6, the V gene TRBV3-1 (or the pseudogene TRBV3-2), with D possibly matching TRBD1 (6 bases). The germline V gene encodes CDR1 LGHDT and CDR2 YNNKEL (reference sequence). V was pared by 4 bases and J by 7 bases, with 14 bases between. This CDR3 region has 15 residues. The CDR3 bases are TGTGCCAGCAGCCGGTCGGACAGCCAGAATTCACCCCTCCACTTT. This translates into CASSRSDSQNSPLHF.

J is TRBJ2-3 and V is TRBV3-1 (or the pseudogene TRBV3-2), with D unresolved. The CDR3 is 19 amino acids. Deletions cut 3 bases from V and 3 bases from J, with 25 bases between. Germline V gene data show CDR1 as LGHDT and CDR2 as YNNKEL (reference sequence). The CDR3 loop reads CASSHLLAGSTAITDTQYF. As DNA, the CDR3 is TGTGCCAGCAGCCACCTTTTAGCCGGGTCCACCGCAATTACAGATACGCAGTATTTT.

Only one count was recorded for this clone. DNA of the CDR3: TGTGCCAGCACCGTTGGGGGGAGCTCCTACAATGAGCAGTTCTTC. It yields the protein CASTVGGSSYNEQFF. The chain uses TRBV7-9 and TRBJ2-1, with a tentative D call TRBD2 (6 bases). The germline gives CDR1 SEHNR, CDR2 FQNEAQ (reference sequence). V lost 7 bases to trimming and J lost 0 bases, with 13 bases between them. CDR3 length: 15 residues.

The gene calls are TRBV19 and TRBJ2-1; TRBD1 is a possible D gene (6 bases). This CDR3 is built from 14 residues. Per germline, CDR1 LNHDA and CDR2 SQIVND (reference sequence). Trimming stripped 4 bases from V and 7 bases from J, with 14 bases between. CDR3 in DNA: TGTGCCAGTAGTAACCCAGGGGACCGAAATGAGCAGTTCTTC. It encodes CASSNPGDRNEQFF.

The chain uses TRBV7-3 and TRBJ1-1; the match to TRBD1 covers 8 bases. CDR3 length equals 16 residues. Per germline, CDR1 SGHTA and CDR2 FQGTGA. Germline trimming cut 3 bases from V and 5 bases from J; bases unmatched to any gene: 11. CDR3 sequence: CASSLAGTGSGTEAFF. The CDR3 nucleotides read TGTGCCAGCAGCTTGGCCGGGACAGGATCGGGGACTGAAGCTTTCTTT.

The V gene is TRBV3-1 (or the pseudogene TRBV3-2), the J gene TRBJ1-1; 7 nucleotides match TRBD1. CDR3 length equals 15 residues. CDR1 and CDR2 (germline): LGHDT, YNNKEL (reference sequence). V lost 4 bases to trimming and J lost 5 bases; unmatched junction nucleotides: 10. The CDR3 sequence is CASSPLGGEGTEAFF. DNA for the CDR3: TGTGCCAGCAGCCCCTTAGGGGGCGAGGGGACTGAAGCTTTCTTT.

V usage is TRBV2 and J usage is TRBJ1-2; the D is unclear. V gave up 6 bases and J gave up 6 bases, with 8 bases separating them. Germline CDR1 is SNHLY and CDR2 is FYNNEI. The CDR3 extends over 11 amino acids. The CDR3 is CASSPGNGYTF. DNA for the CDR3: TGTGCCAGCAGCCCCGGTAATGGCTACACCTTC.

CDR3 sequence (DNA): TGTGCCAGCTCACCACCGGTTAGCGGGGGCCTCCAAGAGACCCAGTACTTC. Translated: CASSPPVSGGLQETQYF. The gene calls are TRBV18 and TRBJ2-5; TRBD2 agrees at 9 bases. V lost 0 bases, J lost 1 base, and 6 bases stayed unmatched. This CDR3 region has 17 residues. Germline V gene lookup returns CDR1 KGHSH and CDR2 LQKENI.

The CDR3 loop is CASSFVTSGLTDTQYF. In nucleotides, the CDR3 is TGTGCCAGCAGCTTTGTCACTAGCGGCCTAACAGATACGCAGTATTTT. This sequence joins TRBV7-2 and TRBJ2-3; TRBD2 agrees at 8 bases. The trim removed 3 bases at V and 3 bases at J, leaving 8 bases unmatched. The CDR3 is 16 amino acids. Germline values: CDR1 SGHTA, CDR2 FQGNSA.

V and J are TRBV6-6 and TRBJ1-1; 7 nucleotides align to TRBD1. Trimming cost V 2 bases and J 0 bases; bases outside gene matches: 3. Germline V gene lookup returns CDR1 MNHNY and CDR2 SVGAGI (reference sequence). The CDR3 consists of 15 residues. This CDR3 is CASSYAQGVNTEAFF. In DNA, the CDR3 is TGTGCCAGCAGTTACGCTCAGGGGGTGAACACTGAAGCTTTCTTT.

This clone has more than one count but fewer than ten. The chain uses TRBV18 and TRBJ1-2; 8 bases map to TRBD1. The ends lost 5 bases at V and 7 bases at J; junction bases unmatched: 9. The CDR3 is made up of 14 amino acids. Germline V lookup: CDR1 KGHSH, CDR2 LQKENI. CDR3 sequence: CASSSGQGLSGYTF. For the CDR3, the DNA is TGTGCCAGCTCATCTGGACAGGGATTGAGTGGCTACACCTTC.

This chain connects TRBV7-8 to TRBJ2-2; D is ambiguous. V lost 1 base and J 8 bases, leaving 8 bases between the germline ends. The CDR3 runs to 13 residues. Germline loops: CDR1 SGHVS, CDR2 FQNEAQ. CDR3 sequence reads: CASSLVSVGELFF. The CDR3, as DNA: TGTGCCAGCAGCTTAGTATCTGTAGGGGAGCTGTTTTTT.

V is TRBV5-1 and J is TRBJ1-4, with TRBD1 matching 8 bases. The length of the CDR3 is 16 residues. The V and J ends lost 4 bases and 0 bases, in that order; junction bases with no gene match: 5. CDR1 and CDR2 (germline): SGHRS, YFSETQ. In DNA, the CDR3 is TGCGCCAGCAGCCCTGGACAGGGTACAACTAATGAAAAACTGTTTTTT. The encoded protein is CASSPGQGTTNEKLFF. The whole variable domain, filled in from reference TRBV5-1 and TRBJ1-4, reads KAGVTQTPRYLIKTRGQQVTLSCSPISGHRSVSWYQQTPGQGLQFLFEYFSETQRNKGNFPGRFSGRQFSNSRSEMNVSTLELGDSALYLCASSPGQGTTNEKLFFGSGTQLSVL.